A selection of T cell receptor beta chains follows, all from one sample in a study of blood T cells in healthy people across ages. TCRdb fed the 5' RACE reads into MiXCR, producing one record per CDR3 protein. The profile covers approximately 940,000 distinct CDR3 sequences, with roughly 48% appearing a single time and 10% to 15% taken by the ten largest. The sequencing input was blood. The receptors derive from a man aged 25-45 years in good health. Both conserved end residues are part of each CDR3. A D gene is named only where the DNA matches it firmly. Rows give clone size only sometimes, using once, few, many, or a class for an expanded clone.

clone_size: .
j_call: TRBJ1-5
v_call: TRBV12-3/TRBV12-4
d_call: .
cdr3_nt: TGTGCCAGCAGTTTGCACAATAGCAATCAGCCCCAGCATTTT
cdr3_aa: CASSLHNSNQPQHF

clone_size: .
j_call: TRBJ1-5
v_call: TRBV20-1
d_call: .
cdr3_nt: TGCAGTGCTAGTAAGGGCGCGGACAATCAGCCCCAGCATTTT
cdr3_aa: CSASKGADNQPQHF

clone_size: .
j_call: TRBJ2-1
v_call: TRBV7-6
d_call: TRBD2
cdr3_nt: TGTGCCAGCAGCTTAGCGGCGCCTAGCGGTTACAATGAGCAGTTCTTC
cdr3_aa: CASSLAAPSGYNEQFF

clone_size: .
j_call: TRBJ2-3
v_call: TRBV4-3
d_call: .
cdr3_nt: TGCGCCAGCAGCCAAGATCGGCGACGCACAGATACGCAGTATTTT
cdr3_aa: CASSQDRRRTDTQYF

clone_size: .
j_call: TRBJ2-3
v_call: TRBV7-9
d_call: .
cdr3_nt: TGTGCCAGCGGACCCCCAGGGAACACAGATACGCAGTATTTT
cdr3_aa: CASGPPGNTDTQYF

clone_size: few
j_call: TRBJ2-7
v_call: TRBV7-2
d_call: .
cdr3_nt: TGTGCCAGCAGCTCCCGGGACGGCTACGAGCAGTACTTC
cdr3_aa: CASSSRDGYEQYF

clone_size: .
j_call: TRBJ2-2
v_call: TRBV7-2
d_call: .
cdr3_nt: TGTGCCAGCAGCTTATACATACTAGACCGTAAGGGAGTGCTGTTTTTT
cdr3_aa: CASSLYILDRKGVLFF

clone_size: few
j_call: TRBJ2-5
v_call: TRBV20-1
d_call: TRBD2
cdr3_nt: TGCAGTGCTATCCCCCTCGGCGGGGGGATCATCCAAGAGACCCAGTACTTC
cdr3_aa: CSAIPLGGGIIQETQYF

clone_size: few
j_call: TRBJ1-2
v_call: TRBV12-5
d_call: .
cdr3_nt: TGTGCTAGTGGTTCCCGAGGTTTTAGCGGCTACACCTTC
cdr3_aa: CASGSRGFSGYTF

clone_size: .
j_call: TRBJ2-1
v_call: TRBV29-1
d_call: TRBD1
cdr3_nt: TGCAGCGTTGAAGTTGACAGGGGCAATGAGCAGTTCTTC
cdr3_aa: CSVEVDRGNEQFF

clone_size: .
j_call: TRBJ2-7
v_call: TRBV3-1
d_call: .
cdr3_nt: TGTGCCAGCAGCCTAGTCAGGGGAAGCTACGAGCGGTACTTC
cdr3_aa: CASSLVRGSYERYF

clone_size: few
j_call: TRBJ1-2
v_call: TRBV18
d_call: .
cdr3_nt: TGTGCCAGCTCACCACCGATTACCAACTATGGCTACACCTTC
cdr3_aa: CASSPPITNYGYTF

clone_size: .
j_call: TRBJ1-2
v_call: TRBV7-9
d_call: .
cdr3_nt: TGTGCCAGCAGCTTAGAAGTGGGGGAGAACTATGGCTACACCTTC
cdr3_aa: CASSLEVGENYGYTF

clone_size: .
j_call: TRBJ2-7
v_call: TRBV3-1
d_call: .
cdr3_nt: TGTGCCAGCAGTGCTTTGGGCGAGCAGTACTTC
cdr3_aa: CASSALGEQYF

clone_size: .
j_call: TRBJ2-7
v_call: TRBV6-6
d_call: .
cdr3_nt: TGTGCCAGCACTCTACACTCGGCGTCCTACGAGCAGTACTTC
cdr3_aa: CASTLHSASYEQYF

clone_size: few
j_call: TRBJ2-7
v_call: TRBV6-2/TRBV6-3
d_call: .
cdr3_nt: TGTGCCAGCAGTACCGGCCAAGTTGTTTCCTCCGAGCAGTACTTC
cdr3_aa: CASSTGQVVSSEQYF

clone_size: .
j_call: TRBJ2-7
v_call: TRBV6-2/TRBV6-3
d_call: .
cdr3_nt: TGTGCCAGCAGTTACATGGCCCCAGGTTACGAGCAGTACTTC
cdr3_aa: CASSYMAPGYEQYF

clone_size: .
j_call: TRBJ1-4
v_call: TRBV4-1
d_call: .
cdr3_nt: TGCGCCAGCAGCCAACTACCACGGGGTCTTACGTATACTAATGAAAAACTGTTTTTT
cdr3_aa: CASSQLPRGLTYTNEKLFF

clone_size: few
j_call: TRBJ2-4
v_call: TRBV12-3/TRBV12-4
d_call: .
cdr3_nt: TGTGCCAGCAGCCACCCGACTAAAGCAAACATTCAGTACTTC
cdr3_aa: CASSHPTKANIQYF

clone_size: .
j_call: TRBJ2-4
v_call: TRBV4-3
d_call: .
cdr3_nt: TGCGCCAGCAGCTACCACCTTAGCGCCAAAAACATTCAGTACTTC
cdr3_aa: CASSYHLSAKNIQYF

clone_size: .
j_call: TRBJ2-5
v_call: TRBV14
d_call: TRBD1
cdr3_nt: TGTGCCAGCAGCCAACCGGGACAGGGCCTGGAGACCCAGTACTTC
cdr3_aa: CASSQPGQGLETQYF

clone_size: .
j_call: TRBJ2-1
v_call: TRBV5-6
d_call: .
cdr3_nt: TGTGCCAGCAGCCCTCCCCCGGGAGCGAGCTCCTACAATGAGCAGTTCTTC
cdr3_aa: CASSPPPGASSYNEQFF

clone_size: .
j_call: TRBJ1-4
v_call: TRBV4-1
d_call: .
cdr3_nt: TGCGCCAGCAGCACTAAACCGGGACAAGCTAATGAAAAACTGTTTTTT
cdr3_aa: CASSTKPGQANEKLFF

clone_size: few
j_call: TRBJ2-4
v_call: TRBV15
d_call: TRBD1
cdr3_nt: TGTGCCACCAGCTCCACCGGGACAGGGGGCAAAAACATTCAGTACTTC
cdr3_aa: CATSSTGTGGKNIQYF

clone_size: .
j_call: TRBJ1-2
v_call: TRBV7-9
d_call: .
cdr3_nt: TGTGCCAGCAGCCCCTGGGGCAGGGCGGACTATGGCTACACCTTC
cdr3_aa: CASSPWGRADYGYTF

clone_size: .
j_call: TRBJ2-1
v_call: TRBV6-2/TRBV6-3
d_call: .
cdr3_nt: TGTGCCAGCAGCCCCTCCCGGGGCCCCAGCTCCTACAATGAGCAGTTCTTC
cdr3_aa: CASSPSRGPSSYNEQFF

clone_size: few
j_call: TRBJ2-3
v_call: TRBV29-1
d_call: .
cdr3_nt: TGCAGCACGGGCCCGGGGGATACGCAGTATTTT
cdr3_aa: CSTGPGDTQYF

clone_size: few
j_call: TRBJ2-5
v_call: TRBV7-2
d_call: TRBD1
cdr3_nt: TGTGCCAGCAGTACCGGGACAGGGATTTTGGAGACCCAGTACTTC
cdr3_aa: CASSTGTGILETQYF

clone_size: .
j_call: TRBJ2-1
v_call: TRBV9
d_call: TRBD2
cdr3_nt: TGTGCCAGCAGCGAGACTAGCAGCTACAATGAGCAGTTCTTC
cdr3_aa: CASSETSSYNEQFF

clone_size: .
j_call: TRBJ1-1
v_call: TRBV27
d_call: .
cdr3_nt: TGTGCCAGCAGTTTAAGAGGCGCAGCCCTGAACACTGAAGCTTTCTTT
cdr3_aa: CASSLRGAALNTEAFF

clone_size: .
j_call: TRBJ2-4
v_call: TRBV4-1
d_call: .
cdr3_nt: TGCGCCAGCAGCCAAGTCGCCGAGGGCAAAAACATTCAGTACTTC
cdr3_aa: CASSQVAEGKNIQYF

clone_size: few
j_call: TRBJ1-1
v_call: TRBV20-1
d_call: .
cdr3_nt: TGCAGTGCTAGAGCGCTGCGCACTGAAGCTTTCTTT
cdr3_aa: CSARALRTEAFF

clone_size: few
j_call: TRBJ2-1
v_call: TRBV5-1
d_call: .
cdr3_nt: TGCGCCAGCAGCTTCTCGGATTTACGTTACAATGAGCAGTTCTTC
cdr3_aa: CASSFSDLRYNEQFF

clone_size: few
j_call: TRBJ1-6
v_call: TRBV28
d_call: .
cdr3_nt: TGTGCCAGCAGTTTGTCAGGGGTAGAAAGTTCACCCCTCCACTTT
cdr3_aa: CASSLSGVESSPLHF

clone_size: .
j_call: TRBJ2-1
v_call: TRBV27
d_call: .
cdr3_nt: TGTGCCAGCAGTCCCGACTTGGGGCCCTACAATGAGCAGTTCTTC
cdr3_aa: CASSPDLGPYNEQFF

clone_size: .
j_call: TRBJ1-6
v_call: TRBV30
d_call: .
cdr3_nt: TGTGCCTGGGGAAATTCACCCCTCCACTTT
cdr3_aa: CAWGNSPLHF

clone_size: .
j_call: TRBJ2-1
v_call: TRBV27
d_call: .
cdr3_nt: TGTGCCAGCAGTCCTCGGGGACTCTCCTACAATGAGCAGTTCTTC
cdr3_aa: CASSPRGLSYNEQFF

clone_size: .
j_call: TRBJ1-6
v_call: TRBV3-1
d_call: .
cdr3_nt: TGTGCCAGCAGCCATTACGGAAATAATTCACCCCTCCACTTT
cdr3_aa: CASSHYGNNSPLHF

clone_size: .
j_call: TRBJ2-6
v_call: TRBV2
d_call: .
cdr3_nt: TGTGCCAGCAATAGAGGCATCATCTCTGGGGCCAACGTCCTGACTTTC
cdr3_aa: CASNRGIISGANVLTF

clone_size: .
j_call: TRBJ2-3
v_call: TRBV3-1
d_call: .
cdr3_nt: TGTGCCAGCAGCCGCAGACAGCTTGATACGCAGTATTTT
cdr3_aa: CASSRRQLDTQYF

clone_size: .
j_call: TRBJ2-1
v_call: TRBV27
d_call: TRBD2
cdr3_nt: TGTGCCAGCAGCGCCGGGGGGTCCGCATCTTACAGTGAGCAGTTCTTC
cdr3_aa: CASSAGGSASYSEQFF

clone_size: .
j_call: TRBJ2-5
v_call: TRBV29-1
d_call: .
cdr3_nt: TGCTGCGTTAAGGACGTCTACCAAGAGACCCAGTACTTC
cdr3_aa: CCVKDVYQETQYF

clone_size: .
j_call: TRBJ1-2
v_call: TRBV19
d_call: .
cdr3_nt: TGTGCCAGTACCTTCGGCCAAACCGGGGGCTACACCTTC
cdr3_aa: CASTFGQTGGYTF

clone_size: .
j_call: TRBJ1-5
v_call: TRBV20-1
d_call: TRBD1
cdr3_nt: TGCAGTGCTGCCCGGGACAGGGGTAATCAGCCCCAGCATTTT
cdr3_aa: CSAARDRGNQPQHF

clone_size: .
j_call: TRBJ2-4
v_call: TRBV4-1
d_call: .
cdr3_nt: TGCGCCAGCAGCCTTGAAGGGGGGGGAAACATTCAGTACTTC
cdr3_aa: CASSLEGGGNIQYF

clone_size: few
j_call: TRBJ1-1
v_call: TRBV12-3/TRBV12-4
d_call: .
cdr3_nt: TGTGCCAGCAGTATGGACAGTTATACTGAAGCTTTCTTT
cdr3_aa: CASSMDSYTEAFF

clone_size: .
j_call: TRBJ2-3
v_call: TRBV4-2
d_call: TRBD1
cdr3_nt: TGTGCCAGCAGCCAAGAAAGGGCAGGGGGTACAGATACGCAGTATTTT
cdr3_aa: CASSQERAGGTDTQYF

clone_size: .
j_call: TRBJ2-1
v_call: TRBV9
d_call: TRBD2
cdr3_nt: TGTGCCAGCACTGCTATAGCGGGGGGCCGCGGTGAGCAGTTCTTC
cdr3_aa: CASTAIAGGRGEQFF

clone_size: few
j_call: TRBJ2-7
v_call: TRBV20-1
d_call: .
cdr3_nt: TGCAGTGCTAGAGAATTAGGGACCTCCTACGAGCAGTACTTC
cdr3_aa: CSARELGTSYEQYF

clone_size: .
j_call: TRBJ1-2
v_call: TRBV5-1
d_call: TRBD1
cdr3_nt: TGCGCCAGCATCTTGGACAGGGGCAACTATGGCTACACCTTC
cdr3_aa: CASILDRGNYGYTF

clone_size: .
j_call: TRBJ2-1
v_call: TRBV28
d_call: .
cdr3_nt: TGTGCCTGCGATGGGGGGGGGCATCACAATGAGCAGTTCTTC
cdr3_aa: CACDGGGHHNEQFF

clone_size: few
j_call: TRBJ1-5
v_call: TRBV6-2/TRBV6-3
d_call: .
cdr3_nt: TGTGCCAGCAGTCAGGGGTATGGCAATCAGCCCCAGCATTTT
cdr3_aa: CASSQGYGNQPQHF

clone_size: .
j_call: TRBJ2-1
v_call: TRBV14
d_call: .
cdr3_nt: TGTGCCAGCAGCCAAGATCTTGAGCAGTTCTTC
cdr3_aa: CASSQDLEQFF

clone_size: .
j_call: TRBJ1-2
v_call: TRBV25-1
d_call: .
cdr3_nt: TGTGCCACCGGGTCTAACTATGGCTACACCTTC
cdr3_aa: CATGSNYGYTF

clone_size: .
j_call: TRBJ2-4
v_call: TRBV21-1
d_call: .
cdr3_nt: TGTGCCAGCAGCAAAGCACGGGACAGCCGAAGTGGGGACATTCAGTACTTC
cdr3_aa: CASSKARDSRSGDIQYF

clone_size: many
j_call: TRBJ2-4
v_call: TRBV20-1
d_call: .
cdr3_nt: TGCAGTGTACCGGGACTTTCAAACATTCAGTACTTC
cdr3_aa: CSVPGLSNIQYF

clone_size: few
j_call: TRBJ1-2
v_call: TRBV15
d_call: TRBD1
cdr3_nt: TGTGCCACCAGCAGCAGGGGGCCGGGCTACACCTTC
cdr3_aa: CATSSRGPGYTF